The clone carrying this T cell receptor (beta chain) was detected a few times. The sample is drawn from a study of blood T cell repertoires in COVID-19. Study in general: Material from acute and convalescent COVID-19 was sourced from the United States, Italy and Spain. T cells, B-cell-depleted T cells, or PBMCs provided the cDNA or gDNA that served as material.

CDR3 size: 14 residues. CDR1 SGHNT and CDR2 YENEEA come from the germline V gene. The germline V and J ends were trimmed by 5 bases and 6 bases, with 17 bases remaining between them. Methods used by the authors: Reference gene primer amplification yielded estimated nucleated cell counts. Profiled with immunoSEQ multiplex PCR; TCRdb holds only in-frame clones, not every one. V and J calls and clone size are given by that table; D and trimming were obtained from the DNA. The sample shows fewer than 200,000 clones, about 80% of them seen only once. The TCR comes from a human donor in a cohort sampled during active COVID-19. The V and J genes are TRBV11-3 and TRBJ2-7, with D possibly TRBD1 on 6 matching bases. Sequenced input: peripheral blood. In nucleotides, the CDR3 is TGTGCCAGCAGCCCGGGTCAGGGGCTTGGCGAGCAGTACTTC. Its protein product is CASSPGQGLGEQYF.